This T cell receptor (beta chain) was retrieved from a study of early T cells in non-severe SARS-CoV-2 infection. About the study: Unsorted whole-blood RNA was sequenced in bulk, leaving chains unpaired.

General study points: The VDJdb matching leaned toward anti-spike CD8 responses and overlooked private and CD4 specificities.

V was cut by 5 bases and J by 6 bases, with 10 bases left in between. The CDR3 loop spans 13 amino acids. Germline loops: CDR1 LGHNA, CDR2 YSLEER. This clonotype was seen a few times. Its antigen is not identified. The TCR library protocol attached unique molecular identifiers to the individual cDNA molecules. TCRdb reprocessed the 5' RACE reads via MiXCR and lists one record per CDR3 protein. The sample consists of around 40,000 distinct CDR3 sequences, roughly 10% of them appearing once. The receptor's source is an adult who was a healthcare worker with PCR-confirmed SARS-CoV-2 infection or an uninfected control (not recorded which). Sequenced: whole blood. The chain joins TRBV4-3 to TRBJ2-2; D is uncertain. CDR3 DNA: TGCGCCAGCAGCTCTTCCCAGCCCGGGGAGCTGTTTTTT. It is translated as CASSSSQPGELFF.